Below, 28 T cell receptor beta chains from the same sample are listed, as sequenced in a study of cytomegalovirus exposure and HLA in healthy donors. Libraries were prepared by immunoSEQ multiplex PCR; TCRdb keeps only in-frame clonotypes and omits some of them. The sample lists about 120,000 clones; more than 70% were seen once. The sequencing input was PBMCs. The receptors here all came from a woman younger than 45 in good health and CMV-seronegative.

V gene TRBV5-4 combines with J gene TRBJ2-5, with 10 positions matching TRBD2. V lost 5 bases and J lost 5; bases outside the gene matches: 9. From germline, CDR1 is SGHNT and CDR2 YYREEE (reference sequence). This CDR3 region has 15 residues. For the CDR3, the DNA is TGTGCCAGCAGTCCGAGCGGGGGGGCTTTCGAGACCCAGTACTTC. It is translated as CASSPSGGAFETQYF.

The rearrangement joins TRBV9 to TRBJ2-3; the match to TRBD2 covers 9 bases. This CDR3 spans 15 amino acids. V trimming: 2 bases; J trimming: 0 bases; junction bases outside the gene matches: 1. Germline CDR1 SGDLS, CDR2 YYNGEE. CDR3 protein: CASSVAGGSTDTQYF. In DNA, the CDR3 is TGTGCCAGCAGCGTGGCGGGGGGGAGCACAGATACGCAGTATTTT.

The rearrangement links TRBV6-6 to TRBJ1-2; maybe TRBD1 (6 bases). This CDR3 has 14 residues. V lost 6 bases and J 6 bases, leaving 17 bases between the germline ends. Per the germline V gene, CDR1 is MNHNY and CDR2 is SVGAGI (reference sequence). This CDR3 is CASSPRTEWNGYTF. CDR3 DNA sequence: TGTGCCAGCAGCCCTCGGACAGAGTGGAATGGCTACACCTTC.

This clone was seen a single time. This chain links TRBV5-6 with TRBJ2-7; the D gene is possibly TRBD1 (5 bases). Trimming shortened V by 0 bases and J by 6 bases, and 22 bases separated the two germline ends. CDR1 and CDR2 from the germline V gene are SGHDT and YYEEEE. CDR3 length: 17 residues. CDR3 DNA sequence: TGTGCCAGCAGCTTGGGCCAAGGGGCGACTGGGCTTGGCGAGCAGTACTTC. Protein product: CASSLGQGATGLGEQYF.

CDR3 nucleotide sequence: TGCGCCAGCAGCTCCTTTGACGGGGGGCCCAACTCCTACGAGCAGTACTTC. Translated, it gives CASSSFDGGPNSYEQYF. This sequence joins TRBV5-1 and TRBJ2-7, with D maybe TRBD2 (7 bases). The V end was cut by 3 bases, the J end by 0 bases, with 19 bases between. The germline CDR1 and CDR2 sequences are SGHRS and YFSETQ. The CDR3 is 17 residues long.

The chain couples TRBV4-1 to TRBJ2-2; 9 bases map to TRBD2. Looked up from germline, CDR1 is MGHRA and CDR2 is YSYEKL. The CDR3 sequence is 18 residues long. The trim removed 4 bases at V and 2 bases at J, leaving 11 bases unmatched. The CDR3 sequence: CASSLGSVAGANTGELFF. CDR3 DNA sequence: TGCGCCAGCAGCCTAGGGTCGGTAGCGGGGGCTAACACCGGGGAGCTGTTTTTT.

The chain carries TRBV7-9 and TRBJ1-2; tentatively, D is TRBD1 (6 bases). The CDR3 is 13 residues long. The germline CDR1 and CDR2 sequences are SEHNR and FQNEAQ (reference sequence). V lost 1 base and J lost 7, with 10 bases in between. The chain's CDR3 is CASSLEGETGYTF. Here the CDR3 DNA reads TGTGCCAGCAGCTTAGAGGGGGAGACTGGCTACACCTTC.

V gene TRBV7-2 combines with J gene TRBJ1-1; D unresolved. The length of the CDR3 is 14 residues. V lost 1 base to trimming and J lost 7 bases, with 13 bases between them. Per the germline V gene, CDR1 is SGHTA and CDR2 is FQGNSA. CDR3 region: CASSLEGGAVEAFF. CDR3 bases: TGTGCCAGCAGCTTAGAAGGTGGAGCCGTTGAAGCTTTCTTT.

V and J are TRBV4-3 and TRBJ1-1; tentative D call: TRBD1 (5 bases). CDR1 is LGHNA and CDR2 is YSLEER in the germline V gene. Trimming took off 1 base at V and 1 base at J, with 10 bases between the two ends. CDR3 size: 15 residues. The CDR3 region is CASSQVTGGNTEAFF. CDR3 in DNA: TGCGCCAGCAGCCAAGTTACCGGGGGGAACACTGAAGCTTTCTTT.

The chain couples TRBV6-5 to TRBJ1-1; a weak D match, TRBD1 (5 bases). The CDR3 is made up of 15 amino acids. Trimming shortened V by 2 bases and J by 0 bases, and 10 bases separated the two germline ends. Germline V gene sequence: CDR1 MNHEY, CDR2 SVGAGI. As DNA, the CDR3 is TGTGCCAGCAGTTACCGTCGGGGGATGAACACTGAAGCTTTCTTT. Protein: CASSYRRGMNTEAFF.

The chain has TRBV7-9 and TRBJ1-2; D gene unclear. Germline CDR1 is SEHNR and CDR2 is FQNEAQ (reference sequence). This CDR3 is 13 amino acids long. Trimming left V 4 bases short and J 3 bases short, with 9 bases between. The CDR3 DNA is TGTGCCAGCAGCTGGCAGGATTACTATGGCTACACCTTC. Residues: CASSWQDYYGYTF.

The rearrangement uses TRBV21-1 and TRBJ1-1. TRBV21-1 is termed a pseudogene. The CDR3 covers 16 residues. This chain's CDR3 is CASSKALAGGRSEAFF. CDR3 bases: TGTGCCAGCAGCAAAGCCCTTGCGGGGGGCCGGTCTGAAGCTTTCTTT.

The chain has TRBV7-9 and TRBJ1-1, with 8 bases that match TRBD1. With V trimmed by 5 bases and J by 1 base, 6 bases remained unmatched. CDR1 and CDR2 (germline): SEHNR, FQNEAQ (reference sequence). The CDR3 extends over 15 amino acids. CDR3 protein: CASSAPDRGNTEAFF. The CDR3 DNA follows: TGTGCCAGCAGCGCGCCTGACAGGGGGAACACTGAAGCTTTCTTT.

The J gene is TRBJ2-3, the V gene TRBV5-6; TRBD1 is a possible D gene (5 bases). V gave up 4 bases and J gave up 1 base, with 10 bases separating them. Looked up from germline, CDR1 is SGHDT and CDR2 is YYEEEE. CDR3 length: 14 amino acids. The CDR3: CASSVPQGTDTQYF. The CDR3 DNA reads TGTGCCAGCAGCGTCCCACAGGGCACAGATACGCAGTATTTT.

This chain's CDR3 is CASSTTTGGTEAFF. The CDR3 coding sequence is TGTGCCAGTAGTACTACCACAGGGGGCACTGAAGCTTTCTTT. V gene TRBV19 combines with J gene TRBJ1-1; the match to TRBD1 covers 8 bases. CDR3 size: 14 residues. Germline CDR1 is LNHDA and CDR2 is SQIVND (reference sequence). V dropped 4 bases and J dropped 4; count of bases not matched to a gene: 5. Filled out from reference TRBV19 and TRBJ1-1, the complete variable domain reads DGGITQSPKYLFRKEGQNVTLSCEQNLNHDAMYWYRQDPGQGLRLIYYSQIVNDFQKGDIAEGYSVSREKKESFPLTVTSAQKNPTAFYLCASSTTTGGTEAFFGQGTRLTVV.

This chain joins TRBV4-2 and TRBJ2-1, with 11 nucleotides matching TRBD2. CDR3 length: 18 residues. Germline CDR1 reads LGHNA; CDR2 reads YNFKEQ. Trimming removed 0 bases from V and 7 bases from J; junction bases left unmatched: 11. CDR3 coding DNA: TGTGCCAGCAGCCAAGACCTGCGGCTAGCGGGGGGTAGGAATGAGCAGTTCTTC. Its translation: CASSQDLRLAGGRNEQFF.

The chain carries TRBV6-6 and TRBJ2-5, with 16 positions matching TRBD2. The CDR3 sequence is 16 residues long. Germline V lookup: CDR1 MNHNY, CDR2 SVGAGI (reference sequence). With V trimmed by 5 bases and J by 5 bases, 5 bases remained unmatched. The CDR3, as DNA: TGTGCCAGCAGTCCGGGACTAGCGGGGGGGCTGGAGACCCAGTACTTC. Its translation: CASSPGLAGGLETQYF.

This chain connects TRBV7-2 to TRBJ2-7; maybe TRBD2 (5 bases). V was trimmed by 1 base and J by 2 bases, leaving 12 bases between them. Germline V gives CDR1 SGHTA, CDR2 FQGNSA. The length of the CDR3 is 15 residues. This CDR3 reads CASSLERGGTYEQYF. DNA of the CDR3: TGTGCCAGCAGCTTAGAGAGAGGAGGTACCTACGAGCAGTACTTC.

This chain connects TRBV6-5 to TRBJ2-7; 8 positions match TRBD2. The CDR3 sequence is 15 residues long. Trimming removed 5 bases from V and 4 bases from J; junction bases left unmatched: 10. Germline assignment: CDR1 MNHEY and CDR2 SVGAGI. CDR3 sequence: CASSTELAVAYEQYF. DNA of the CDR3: TGTGCCAGCAGTACCGAACTAGCGGTTGCTTACGAGCAGTACTTC.

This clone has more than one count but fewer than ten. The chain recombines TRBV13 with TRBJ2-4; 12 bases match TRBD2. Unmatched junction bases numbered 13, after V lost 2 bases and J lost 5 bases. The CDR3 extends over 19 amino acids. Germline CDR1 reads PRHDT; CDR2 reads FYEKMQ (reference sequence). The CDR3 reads CASSLMLAGGPRPQNIQYF. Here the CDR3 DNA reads TGTGCCAGCAGCTTAATGCTAGCGGGGGGGCCACGGCCACAAAACATTCAGTACTTC. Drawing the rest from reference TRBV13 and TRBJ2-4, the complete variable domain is AAGVIQSPRHLIKEKRETATLKCYPIPRHDTVYWYQQGPGQDPQFLISFYEKMQSDKGSIPDRFSAQQFSDYHSELNMSSLELGDSALYFCASSLMLAGGPRPQNIQYFGAGTRLSVL.

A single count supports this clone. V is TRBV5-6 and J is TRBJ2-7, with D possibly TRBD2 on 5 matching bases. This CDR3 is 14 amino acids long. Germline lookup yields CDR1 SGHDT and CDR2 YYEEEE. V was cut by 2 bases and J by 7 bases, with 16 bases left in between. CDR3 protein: CASSFEGPRGEQYF. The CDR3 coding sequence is TGTGCCAGCAGCTTCGAGGGTCCGAGAGGAGAGCAGTACTTC.

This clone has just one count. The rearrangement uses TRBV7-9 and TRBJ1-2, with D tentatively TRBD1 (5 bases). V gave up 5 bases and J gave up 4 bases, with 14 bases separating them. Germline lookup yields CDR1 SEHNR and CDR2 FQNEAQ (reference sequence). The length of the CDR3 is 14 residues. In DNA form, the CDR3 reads TGTGCCAGCAGCCCGACGACAGCTCCCTATGGCTACACCTTC. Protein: CASSPTTAPYGYTF.

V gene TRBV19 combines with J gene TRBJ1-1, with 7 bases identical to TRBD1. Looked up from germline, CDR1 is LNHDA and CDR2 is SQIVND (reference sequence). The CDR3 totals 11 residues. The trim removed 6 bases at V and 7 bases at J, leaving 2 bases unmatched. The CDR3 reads CASRRQGEAFF. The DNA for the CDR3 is TGTGCCAGTAGGAGACAGGGTGAAGCTTTCTTT.

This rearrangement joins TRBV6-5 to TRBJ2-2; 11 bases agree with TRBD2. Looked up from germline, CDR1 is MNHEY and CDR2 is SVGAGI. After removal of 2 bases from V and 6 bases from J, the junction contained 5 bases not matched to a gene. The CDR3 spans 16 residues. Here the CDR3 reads CASSYGVAGGPGELFF. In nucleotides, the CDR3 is TGTGCCAGCAGTTACGGAGTAGCGGGGGGGCCCGGGGAGCTGTTTTTT.

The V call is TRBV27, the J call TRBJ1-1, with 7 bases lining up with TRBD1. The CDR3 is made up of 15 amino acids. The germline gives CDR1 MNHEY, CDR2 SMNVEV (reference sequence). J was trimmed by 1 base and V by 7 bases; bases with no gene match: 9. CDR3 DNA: TGTGCCAGCACAAACGACAGGGCGCGGAACACTGAAGCTTTCTTT. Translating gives CASTNDRARNTEAFF.

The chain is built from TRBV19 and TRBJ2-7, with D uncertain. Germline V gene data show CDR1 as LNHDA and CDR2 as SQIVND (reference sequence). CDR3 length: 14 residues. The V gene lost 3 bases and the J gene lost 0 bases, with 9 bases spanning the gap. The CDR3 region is CASSIRQASYEQYF. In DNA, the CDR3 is TGTGCCAGTAGTATTAGGCAGGCCTCCTACGAGCAGTACTTC.

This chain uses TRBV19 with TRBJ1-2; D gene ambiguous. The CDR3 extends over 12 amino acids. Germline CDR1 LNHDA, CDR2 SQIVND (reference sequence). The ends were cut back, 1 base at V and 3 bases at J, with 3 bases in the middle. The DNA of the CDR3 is TGTGCCAGTAGTATAGCCTACTATGGCTACACCTTC. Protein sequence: CASSIAYYGYTF.

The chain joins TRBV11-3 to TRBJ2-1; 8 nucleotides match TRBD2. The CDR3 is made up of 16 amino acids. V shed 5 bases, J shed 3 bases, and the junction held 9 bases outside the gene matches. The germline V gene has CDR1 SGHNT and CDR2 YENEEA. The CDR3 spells CASSPPSGGRYNEQFF. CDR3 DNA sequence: TGTGCCAGCAGCCCTCCATCGGGGGGGCGCTACAATGAGCAGTTCTTC.